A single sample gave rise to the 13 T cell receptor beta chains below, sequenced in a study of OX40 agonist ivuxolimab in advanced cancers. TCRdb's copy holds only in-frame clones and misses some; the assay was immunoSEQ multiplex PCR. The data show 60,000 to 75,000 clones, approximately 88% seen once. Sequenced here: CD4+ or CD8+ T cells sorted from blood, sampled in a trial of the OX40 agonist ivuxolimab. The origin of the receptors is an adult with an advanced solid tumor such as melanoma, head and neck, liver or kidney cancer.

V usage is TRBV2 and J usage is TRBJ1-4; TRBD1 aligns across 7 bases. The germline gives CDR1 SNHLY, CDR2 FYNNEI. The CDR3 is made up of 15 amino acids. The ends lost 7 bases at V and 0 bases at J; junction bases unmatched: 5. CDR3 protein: CASKGQLATNEKLFF. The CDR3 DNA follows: TGTGCCAGCAAGGGACAGCTTGCAACTAATGAAAAACTGTTTTTT.

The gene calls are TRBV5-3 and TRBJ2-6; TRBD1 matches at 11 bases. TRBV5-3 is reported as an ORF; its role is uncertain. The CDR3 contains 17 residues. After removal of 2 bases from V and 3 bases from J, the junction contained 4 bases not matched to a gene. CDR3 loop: CARSFGQGAIGANVLTF. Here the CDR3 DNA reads TGTGCCAGAAGCTTTGGACAGGGGGCAATTGGGGCCAACGTCCTGACTTTC.

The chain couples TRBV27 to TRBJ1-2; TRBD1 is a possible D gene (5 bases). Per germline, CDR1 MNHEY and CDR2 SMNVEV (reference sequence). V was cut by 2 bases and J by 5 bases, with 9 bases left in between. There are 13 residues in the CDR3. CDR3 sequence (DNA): TGTGCCAGCAGTTTAGGCAGGGTTTATGGCTACACCTTC. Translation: CASSLGRVYGYTF.

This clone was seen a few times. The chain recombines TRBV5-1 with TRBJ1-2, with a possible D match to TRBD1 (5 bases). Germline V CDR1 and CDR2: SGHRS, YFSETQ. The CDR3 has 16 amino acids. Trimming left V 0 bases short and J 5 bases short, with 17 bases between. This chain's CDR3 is CASSLGSGPGIYGYTF. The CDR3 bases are TGCGCCAGCAGCTTGGGCTCGGGGCCTGGCATATATGGCTACACCTTC.

The DNA of the CDR3 is TGTGCCAGCTCACCACCATCGGGACGGATTTACGAGCAGTACTTC. Translating it yields CASSPPSGRIYEQYF. V gene TRBV18 combines with J gene TRBJ2-7, with D perhaps given as TRBD1 or TRBD2 (5 bases each). CDR3 length: 15 amino acids. Germline V gene sequence: CDR1 KGHSH, CDR2 LQKENI. Trimming took 0 bases from V and 4 from J, leaving 13 bases between them.

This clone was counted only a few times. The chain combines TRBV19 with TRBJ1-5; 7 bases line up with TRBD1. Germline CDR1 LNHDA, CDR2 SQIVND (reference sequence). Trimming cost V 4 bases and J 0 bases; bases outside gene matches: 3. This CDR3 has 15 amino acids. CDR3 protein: CASSRDRASNQPQHF. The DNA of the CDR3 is TGTGCCAGTAGTAGAGACAGGGCTAGCAATCAGCCCCAGCATTTT.

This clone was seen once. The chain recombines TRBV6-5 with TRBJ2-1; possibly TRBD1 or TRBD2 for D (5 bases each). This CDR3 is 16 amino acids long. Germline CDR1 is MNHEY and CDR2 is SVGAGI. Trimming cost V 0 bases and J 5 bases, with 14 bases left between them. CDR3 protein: CASSYSGVLVNNEQFF. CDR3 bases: TGTGCCAGCAGTTACTCGGGGGTGCTGGTCAACAATGAGCAGTTCTTC.

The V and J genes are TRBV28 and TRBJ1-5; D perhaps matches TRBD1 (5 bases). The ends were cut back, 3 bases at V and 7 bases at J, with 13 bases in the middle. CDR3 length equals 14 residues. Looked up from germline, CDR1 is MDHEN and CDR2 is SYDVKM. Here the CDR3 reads CASSLERGGQPQHF. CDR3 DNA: TGTGCCAGCAGTTTGGAGAGGGGCGGGCAGCCCCAGCATTTT.

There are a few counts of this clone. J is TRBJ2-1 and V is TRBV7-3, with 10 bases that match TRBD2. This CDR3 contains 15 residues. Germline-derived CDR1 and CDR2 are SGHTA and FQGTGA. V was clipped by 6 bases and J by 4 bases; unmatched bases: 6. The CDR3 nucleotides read TGTGCCAGCAGTCCCGGGACTAGCGCTTACAATGAGCAGTTCTTC. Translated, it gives CASSPGTSAYNEQFF.

This CDR3 reads CASTQRAGHGEKLFF. The DNA of the CDR3 is TGTGCCAGCACCCAACGGGCGGGGCACGGTGAAAAACTGTTTTTT. V gene TRBV6-5 combines with J gene TRBJ1-4, with D possibly matching TRBD1 (5 bases). The length of the CDR3 is 15 residues. Germline CDR1 is MNHEY and CDR2 is SVGAGI. Trimming removed 7 bases from V and 7 bases from J, with 19 bases in between.

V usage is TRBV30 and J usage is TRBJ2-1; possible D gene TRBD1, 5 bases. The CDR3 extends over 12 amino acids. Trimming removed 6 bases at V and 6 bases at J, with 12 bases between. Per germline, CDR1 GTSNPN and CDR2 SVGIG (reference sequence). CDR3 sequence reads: CACRTLGNEQFF. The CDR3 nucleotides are TGTGCCTGTCGGACACTTGGCAATGAGCAGTTCTTC.

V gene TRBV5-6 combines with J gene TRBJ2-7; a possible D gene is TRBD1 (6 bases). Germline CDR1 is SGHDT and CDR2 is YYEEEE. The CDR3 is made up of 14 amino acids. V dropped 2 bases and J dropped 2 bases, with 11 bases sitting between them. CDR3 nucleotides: TGTGCCAGCAGCTTCTGGGACACCACCTACGAGCAGTACTTC. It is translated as CASSFWDTTYEQYF.

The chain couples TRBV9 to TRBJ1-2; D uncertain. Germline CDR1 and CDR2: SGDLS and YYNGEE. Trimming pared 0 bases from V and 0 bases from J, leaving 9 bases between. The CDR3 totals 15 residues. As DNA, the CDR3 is TGTGCCAGCAGCGTAGGCGGGTTAGCTAACTATGGCTACACCTTC. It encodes CASSVGGLANYGYTF.